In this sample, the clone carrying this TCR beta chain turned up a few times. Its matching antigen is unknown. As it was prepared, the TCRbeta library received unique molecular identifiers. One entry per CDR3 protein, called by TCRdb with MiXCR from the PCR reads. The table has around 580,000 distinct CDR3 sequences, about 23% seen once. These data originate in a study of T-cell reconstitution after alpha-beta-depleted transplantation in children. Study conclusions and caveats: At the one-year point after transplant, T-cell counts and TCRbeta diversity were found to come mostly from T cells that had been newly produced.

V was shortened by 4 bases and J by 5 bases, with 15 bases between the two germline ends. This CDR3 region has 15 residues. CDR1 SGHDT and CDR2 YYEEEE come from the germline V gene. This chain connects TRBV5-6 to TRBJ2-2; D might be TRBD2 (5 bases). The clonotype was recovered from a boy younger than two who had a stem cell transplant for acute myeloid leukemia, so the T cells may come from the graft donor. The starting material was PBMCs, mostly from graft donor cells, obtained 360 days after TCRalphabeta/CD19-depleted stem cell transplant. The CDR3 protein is CASSHQAVSTGELFF. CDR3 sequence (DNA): TGTGCCAGCAGCCACCAAGCGGTCTCGACCGGGGAGCTGTTTTTT. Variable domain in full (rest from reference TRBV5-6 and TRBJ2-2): DAGVTQSPTHLIKTRGQQVTLRCSPKSGHDTVSWYQQALGQGPQFIFQYYEEEERQRGNFPDRFSGHQFPNYSSELNVNALLLGDSALYLCASSHQAVSTGELFFGEGSRLTVL.